This TCR beta chain was retrieved from a study of blood T cells in healthy people across ages. Per germline, CDR1 MDHEN and CDR2 SYDVKM. The CDR3 consists of 15 residues. Donors were healthy Caucasian individuals from Russia aged about 6 to 90. Samples each had at least 6 micrograms of total RNA extracted. A second PCR of about 6 to 12 cycles used a sample-barcoded 5' primer and a J-beta primer mix. TCRdb re-analysed the 5' RACE reads in MiXCR, keeping a single row per CDR3 protein. The sample lists roughly 800,000 distinct CDR3 sequences; around a quarter were seen once. This clonotype has only a few counts. At one end, the junction sequence differs from germline, possibly due to a read error. This sample also belongs to another study, concerning T cells of mothers and their children. This second report adds: Second-round PCR products received sample barcodes and 2-4 random nucleotides from the M1S primer.

The TCR comes from a boy younger than 18 in good health. The specimen was blood. The chain is built from TRBV28 and TRBJ2-7; D is ambiguous. This CDR3 is CASSPELILDDEQYF. CDR3 sequence (DNA): TGTGCCAGCAGTCCCGAGCTGATTCTGGACGACGAGCAATACTTC.